This T cell receptor (beta chain) was identified during a study of control samples from healthy donors and cancer patients. TCRdb's copy holds only in-frame clones and misses some; the assay was immunoSEQ multiplex PCR. This sample has 60,000 to 70,000 clones, with 84% found just once. The source material was PBMCs. The sequence derives from a woman aged 50 to 65 with lung cancer.

Here the CDR3 DNA reads TGTGCCAGCAGCTTCCCCAGGGGGCGCGTGTGGACCGGGGAGCTGTTTTTT. As protein: CASSFPRGRVWTGELFF. J is TRBJ2-2 and V is TRBV7-9, with 8 bases matching TRBD1. The J segment lost 5 bases and the V segment lost 3 bases, leaving 11 bases of the junction unmatched. The CDR3 covers 17 residues. The V gene's germline CDR1 is SEHNR and CDR2 FQNEAQ (reference sequence).